A single sample is the source of the 20 T cell receptor beta chains below, sequenced in a study of T cell repertoires in cytomegalovirus infection. These TCRs' antigens remain unknown. In TCRdb, the reads were re-called with MiXCR into one record per CDR3 protein. The table records about 52,000 distinct CDR3 sequences, around 20% of them present only once. Specimen: CD8+ T cells from cultured PBMCs, collected from culture after CMV antigen stimulation. The receptor set was obtained from a human donor in good health (CMV status not recorded). Some clones in this sample may be carry-over from other donors' samples.

The V and J genes are TRBV28 and TRBJ1-1; 7 bases agree with TRBD1. V shed 10 bases and J 2 bases; nucleotides not matched to a gene: 10. The CDR3 is 14 residues long. Germline V gene lookup returns CDR1 MDHEN and CDR2 SYDVKM. CDR3 protein: CATQIRGSNTEAFF. For the CDR3, the DNA is TGTGCCACCCAAATCAGGGGGTCTAACACTGAAGCTTTCTTT.

Ten or more counts support this clonotype. V usage is TRBV6-1 and J usage is TRBJ1-5; D unclear. Germline V gene lookup returns CDR1 MNHNS and CDR2 SASEGT. Trimming stripped 2 bases from V and 4 bases from J, with 9 bases between. This CDR3 has 14 amino acids. CDR3 sequence (DNA): TGTGCCAGCAGTGAAAAGAATGGAAATCAGCCCCAGCATTTT. Protein product: CASSEKNGNQPQHF.

The V call is TRBV6-2 or TRBV6-3, the J call TRBJ1-5; D ambiguous. The CDR3 covers 15 residues. The V gene lost 4 bases and the J gene lost 3 bases, with 13 bases spanning the gap. Germline CDR1 and CDR2: MNHEY and SVGEGT. CDR3 DNA: TGTGCCAGCAGTTCCGAAGGAGGGCTCAATCAGCCCCAGCATTTT. It translates to CASSSEGGLNQPQHF.

Points on this clonotype: It may be a read error: a sequence one base away is much more abundant. This chain links TRBV7-2 with TRBJ2-1, with D hard to call. Looked up from germline, CDR1 is SGHTA and CDR2 is FQGNSA. The CDR3 sequence is 14 residues long. CDR3 sequence: CARSSTFSGNEQFF. Written as DNA, the CDR3 is TGTGCCCGCAGCTCGACATTCTCCGGCAATGAGCAGTTCTTC.

This clonotype has at least ten counts. J is TRBJ2-5 and V is TRBV12-3 or TRBV12-4, with D perhaps TRBD1 (5 bases). The ends were cut back, 5 bases at V and 4 bases at J, with 17 bases in the middle. The CDR3 runs 15 residues. The CDR3 DNA sequence: TGTGCCAGCAGTAATGGGGCAGGTTCGGGAGAGACCCAGTACTTC. It translates to CASSNGAGSGETQYF.

The V gene is TRBV7-2, the J gene TRBJ2-1; D tentatively fits TRBD1 or TRBD2 (7 bases each). Germline V gene lookup returns CDR1 SGHTA and CDR2 FQGNSA. V was trimmed by 6 bases and J by 7 bases, leaving 22 bases between them. This CDR3 spans 16 amino acids. The CDR3 nucleotides are TGTGCCAGCAGTCGGTGGCCAGGGGGGGATCAGAATGAGCAGTTCTTC. Encoded protein: CASSRWPGGDQNEQFF.

The V gene is TRBV6-5, the J gene TRBJ1-1; 7 bases line up with TRBD1. CDR1 and CDR2 from the germline V gene are MNHEY and SVGAGI. Unmatched junction bases numbered 3, after V lost 2 bases and J lost 6 bases. The CDR3 runs to 13 residues. The CDR3 DNA sequence: TGTGCCAGCAGTTACGGCCAGGGGGCTGAAGCTTTCTTT. This encodes CASSYGQGAEAFF.

The rearrangement joins TRBV5-5 to TRBJ2-5; 9 bases agree with TRBD1. Germline V gene lookup returns CDR1 SGHKS and CDR2 YYEKEE (reference sequence). The length of the CDR3 is 14 residues. The trim removed 3 bases at V and 4 bases at J, leaving 4 bases unmatched. DNA of the CDR3: TGTGCCAGCAGCTCGGACAGGGGAGGAGAGACCCAGTACTTC. Its translation: CASSSDRGGETQYF. Together with reference TRBV5-5 and TRBJ2-5, the CDR3 gives the full variable domain: DAGVTQSPTHLIKTRGQQVTLRCSPISGHKSVSWYQQVLGQGPQFIFQYYEKEERGRGNFPDRFSARQFPNYSSELNVNALLLGDSALYLCASSSDRGGETQYFGPGTRLLVL.

V usage is TRBV7-2 and J usage is TRBJ2-1; D tentatively reads TRBD1 or TRBD2 (5 bases each). V lost 4 bases, J lost 8 bases, and 18 bases lay in between. The CDR3 extends over 15 amino acids. CDR1 is SGHTA and CDR2 is FQGNSA in the germline V gene. The CDR3 here is CASSWGRGRGDEQFF. The CDR3 region has the DNA TGTGCCAGCAGCTGGGGTAGGGGTCGAGGGGATGAGCAGTTCTTC.

J is TRBJ2-1 and V is TRBV6-2 or TRBV6-3, with 8 bases aligning to TRBD2. The V gene's germline CDR1 is MNHEY and CDR2 SVGEGT. V lost 0 bases and J lost 7; bases outside the gene matches: 14. The CDR3 runs to 18 residues. In DNA, the CDR3 is TGTGCCAGCAGTTACTCGATCCACCCGGGAGGGCCGCGTAATGAGCAGTTCTTC. Its protein is CASSYSIHPGGPRNEQFF.

This clonotype was found a few times. J is TRBJ2-2 and V is TRBV7-2; perhaps TRBD2 as D (5 bases). CDR1 and CDR2 from the germline V gene are SGHTA and FQGNSA. This CDR3 comprises 18 residues. Trimming removed 1 base from V and 5 bases from J, with 20 bases in between. The CDR3 sequence: CASSLGVAGQWETGELFF. The CDR3 DNA reads TGTGCCAGCAGCTTAGGTGTCGCGGGCCAATGGGAAACCGGGGAGCTGTTTTTT.

The table lists this clonotype with a few counts. V gene TRBV28 combines with J gene TRBJ2-1; 7 bases are a match to TRBD1. This CDR3 contains 13 residues. V lost 8 bases to trimming and J lost 7 bases; unmatched junction nucleotides: 8. Germline V gene data show CDR1 as MDHEN and CDR2 as SYDVKM. CDR3 nucleotide sequence: TGTGCCAGCTTTAGGACAGGAGGTAATGAGCAGTTCTTC. As protein: CASFRTGGNEQFF.

The chain combines TRBV27 with TRBJ1-1, with a weak D call TRBD1 (6 bases). The CDR3 is 17 amino acids. V was shortened by 0 bases and J by 1 base, with 15 bases between the two germline ends. Looked up from germline, CDR1 is MNHEY and CDR2 is SMNVEV (reference sequence). This chain's CDR3 is CASSLSGQGFRNTEAFF. In nucleotides, the CDR3 is TGTGCCAGCAGTTTATCGGGGCAGGGGTTTCGGAACACTGAAGCTTTCTTT.

This chain uses TRBV7-9 with TRBJ2-6; 9 bases line up with TRBD2. Germline-derived CDR1 and CDR2 are SEHNR and FQNEAQ (reference sequence). This CDR3 region has 18 residues. V lost 5 bases and J lost 4; bases outside the gene matches: 12. The CDR3 region is CASSTWVAGVSGANVLTF. In DNA, the CDR3 is TGTGCCAGCAGCACCTGGGTAGCGGGAGTCTCCGGGGCCAACGTCCTGACTTTC.

This clonotype turned up a few times. This chain uses TRBV14 with TRBJ2-1; 8 positions match TRBD1. V was pared by 3 bases and J by 5 bases, with 6 bases of the junction left unmatched. There are 15 residues in the CDR3. The V gene's germline CDR1 is SGHDN and CDR2 FVKESK. The CDR3, as DNA: TGTGCCAGCAGCCAGGGGGACAGGATCAACAATGAGCAGTTCTTC. Its protein is CASSQGDRINNEQFF.

This clonotype was counted ten times or more. The V and J genes are TRBV6-5 and TRBJ2-3; the D gene is possibly TRBD2 (6 bases). V lost 2 bases to trimming and J lost 0 bases, with 9 bases between them. The length of the CDR3 is 15 residues. From germline, CDR1 is MNHEY and CDR2 SVGAGI. The CDR3 spells CASSYTTSSTDTQYF. CDR3 nucleotides: TGTGCCAGCAGTTACACTACTAGCAGCACAGATACGCAGTATTTT.

This chain links TRBV7-6 with TRBJ2-7, with 8 bases lining up with TRBD1. J was trimmed by 5 bases and V by 3 bases; bases with no gene match: 0. Germline V CDR1 and CDR2: SGHVS, FNYEAQ. The CDR3 runs 12 residues. The chain's CDR3 is CASSLTGDEQYF. CDR3 sequence (DNA): TGTGCCAGCAGCTTGACAGGGGACGAGCAGTACTTC.

The CDR3 region has the DNA TGTGCCAGCAGTTTACCTGAGGAAGGATACCAAGAGACCCAGTACTTC. Translating it yields CASSLPEEGYQETQYF. The chain uses TRBV6-2 or TRBV6-3 and TRBJ2-5; unclear D gene. The germline V gene encodes CDR1 MNHEY and CDR2 SVGEGT. This CDR3 region has 16 residues. V was cut by 4 bases and J by 0 bases, with 15 bases left in between.

The sample holds a few counts of this clonotype. The V gene is TRBV28, the J gene TRBJ1-1; D not certain. V was clipped by 6 bases and J by 0 bases, with 11 bases between them. CDR1 and CDR2 from the germline V gene are MDHEN and SYDVKM. This CDR3 contains 14 residues. The chain's CDR3 is CASRRTALNTEAFF. CDR3 nucleotides: TGTGCCAGCAGGCGGACCGCCTTGAACACTGAAGCTTTCTTT.

This clonotype was seen a few times. The gene calls are TRBV7-2 and TRBJ1-1; 12 positions agree with TRBD1. V lost 5 bases and J lost 4; bases outside the gene matches: 8. Germline lookup yields CDR1 SGHTA and CDR2 FQGNSA. There are 16 residues in the CDR3. The CDR3 reads CASSPVGQGASTEAFF. DNA for the CDR3: TGTGCCAGCAGCCCCGTGGGACAGGGGGCGAGCACTGAAGCTTTCTTT.